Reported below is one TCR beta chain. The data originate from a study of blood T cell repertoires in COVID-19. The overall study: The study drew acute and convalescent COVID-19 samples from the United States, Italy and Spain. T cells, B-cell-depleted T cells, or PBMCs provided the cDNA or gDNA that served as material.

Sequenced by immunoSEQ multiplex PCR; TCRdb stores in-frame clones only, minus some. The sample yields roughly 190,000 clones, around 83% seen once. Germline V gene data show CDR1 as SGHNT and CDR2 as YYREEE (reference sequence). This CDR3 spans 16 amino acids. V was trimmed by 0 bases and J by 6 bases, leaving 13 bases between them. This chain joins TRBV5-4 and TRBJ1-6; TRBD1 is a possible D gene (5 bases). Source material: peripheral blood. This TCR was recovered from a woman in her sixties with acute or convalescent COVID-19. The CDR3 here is CASSLEAGLGNSPLHF. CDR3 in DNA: TGTGCCAGCAGCTTGGAGGCGGGGCTGGGTAATTCACCCCTCCACTTT.